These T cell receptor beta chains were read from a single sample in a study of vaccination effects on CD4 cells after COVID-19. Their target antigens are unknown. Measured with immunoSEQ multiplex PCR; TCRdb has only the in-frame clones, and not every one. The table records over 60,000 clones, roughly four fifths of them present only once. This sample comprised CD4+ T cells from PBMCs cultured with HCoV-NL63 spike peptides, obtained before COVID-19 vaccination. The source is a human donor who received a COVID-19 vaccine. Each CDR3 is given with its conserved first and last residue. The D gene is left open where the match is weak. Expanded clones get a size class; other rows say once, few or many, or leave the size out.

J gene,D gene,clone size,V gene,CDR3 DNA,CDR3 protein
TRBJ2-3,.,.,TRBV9,TGTGCCAGCAGCGTAGATCTTCAAAATACGCAGTATTTT,CASSVDLQNTQYF
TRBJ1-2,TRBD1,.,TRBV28,TGTGCCGTACCTTCCGGGACAGGGTCTTTAAACTATGGCTACACCTTC,CAVPSGTGSLNYGYTF
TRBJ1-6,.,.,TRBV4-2,TGTGCCAGCAGCCAGATACAGGGCGAGTCACCCCTCCACTTT,CASSQIQGESPLHF
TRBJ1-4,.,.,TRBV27,TGTGCCAGCAGTTCCCGTGCGGAAAATGAAAAACTGTTTTTT,CASSSRAENEKLFF
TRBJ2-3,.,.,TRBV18,TGTGCCAGCTCCCCCGCTAGCACAGATACGCAGTATTTT,CASSPASTDTQYF
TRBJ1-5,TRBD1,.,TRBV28,TGTGCCAGCAGTTCCGGCGCCACAGGGGACAATCAGCCCCAGCATTTT,CASSSGATGDNQPQHF
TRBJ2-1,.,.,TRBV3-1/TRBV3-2,TGTGCCAGCAGCCAAGTCTTGACCTACAATGAGCAGTTCTTC,CASSQVLTYNEQFF
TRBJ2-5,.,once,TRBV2,TGTGCCAGCAGTGTCGGAGGGGAGACCCAGTACTTC,CASSVGGETQYF
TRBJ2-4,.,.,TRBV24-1,TGTGCCACCAGTGACGGAGGGGGATCCAAAAACATTCAGTACTTC,CATSDGGGSKNIQYF
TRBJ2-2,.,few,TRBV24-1,TGTGCCACCAGTGATCGGCCGCAGGGAACCGGGGAGCTGTTTTTT,CATSDRPQGTGELFF
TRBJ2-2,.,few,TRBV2,TGTGCCAGTAATCGGGAGAACACCGGGGAGCTGTTTTTT,CASNRENTGELFF
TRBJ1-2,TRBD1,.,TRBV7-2,TGTGCCAGCAGCTCAACAGGGGGCGGGTATGGCTACACCTTC,CASSSTGGGYGYTF
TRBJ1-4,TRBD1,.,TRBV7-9,TGTGCCAGCAGCTTGACAGGGGGAGCAACTAATGAAAAACTGTTTTTT,CASSLTGGATNEKLFF
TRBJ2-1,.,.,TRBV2,TGTGCCAGCAGTGATGGGGGGCCATCGACCAATGAGCAGTTCTTC,CASSDGGPSTNEQFF
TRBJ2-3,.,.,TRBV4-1,TGCGCCAGCAGCCAAGTACAGCCCGGGTCAGATACGCAGTATTTT,CASSQVQPGSDTQYF
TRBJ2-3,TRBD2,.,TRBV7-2,TGTGCCAGCAGCTTAGGGACTAGCGGGGGCACAGATACGCAGTATTTT,CASSLGTSGGTDTQYF
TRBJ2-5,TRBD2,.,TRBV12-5,TGTGCTAGTGGTGACGGACTAGCGGGGGAAGAGACCCAGTACTTC,CASGDGLAGEETQYF
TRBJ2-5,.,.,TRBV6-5,TGTGCCAGCCGAAGTCTAGCAGGGGAGACCCAGTACTTC,CASRSLAGETQYF
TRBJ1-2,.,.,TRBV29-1,TGCAGCGCTTCTAAAGGGGAGGGCTACACCTTC,CSASKGEGYTF
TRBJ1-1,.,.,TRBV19,TGTGCCAGTGAGGGCAGGGGCGGAATAATGAACACTGAAGCTTTCTTT,CASEGRGGIMNTEAFF
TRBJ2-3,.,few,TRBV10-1,TGCGCCAGCAGGATGGAAAGCGCCTCTCCGCAGTATTTT,CASRMESASPQYF
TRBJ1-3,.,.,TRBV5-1,TGCGCCAGCAGCGGGCCGGGGTTCTCTGGAAACACCATATATTTT,CASSGPGFSGNTIYF
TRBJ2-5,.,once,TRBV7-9,TGTGCCAGCAGCTTAGCAGGGGTCGGGGAGACCCAGTACTTC,CASSLAGVGETQYF
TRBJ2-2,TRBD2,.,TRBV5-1,TGCGCCAGCAGCCTACTGACTAGCGGGGTCACCGGGGAGCTGTTTTTT,CASSLLTSGVTGELFF
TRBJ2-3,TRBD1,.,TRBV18,TGTGCCAGCTCATCCGGGACAGCCACCACAGATACGCAGTATTTT,CASSSGTATTDTQYF
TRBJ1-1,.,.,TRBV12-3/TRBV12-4,TGTGCCAGCAGTTTTTACTTGAACACTGAAGCTTTCTTT,CASSFYLNTEAFF
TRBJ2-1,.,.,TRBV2,TGTGCCAGCAGTGGGACAGACTCCTACAATGAGCAGTTCTTC,CASSGTDSYNEQFF
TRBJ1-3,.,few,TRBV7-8,TGTGCCAGCAGCTTAGCCCGCGTCCTGGGCCGGCTTGGAAACACCATATATTTT,CASSLARVLGRLGNTIYF
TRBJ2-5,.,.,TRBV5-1,TGCGCCAGCAGCTTCCGCAGGGGAGAAGGGCAAGAGACCCAGTACTTC,CASSFRRGEGQETQYF
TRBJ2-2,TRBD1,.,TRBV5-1,TGCGCCAGCAGCTTACCAACAGGGGTACGGGGCACCGGGGAGCTGTTTTTT,CASSLPTGVRGTGELFF
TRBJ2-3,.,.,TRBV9,TGTGCCAGCAGCCGTAGCGCGGCCACAGATACGCAGTATTTT,CASSRSAATDTQYF
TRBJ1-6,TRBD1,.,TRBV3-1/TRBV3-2,TGTGCCAGCAGCCAAGATCGAGGGACAGGGTATCGATCACCCCTCCACTTT,CASSQDRGTGYRSPLHF
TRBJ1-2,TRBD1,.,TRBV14,TGTGCCAGCGGACGGACAGGGTATAACTATGGCTACACCTTC,CASGRTGYNYGYTF
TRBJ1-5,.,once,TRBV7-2,TGTGCCAGCAGCTTAGGGGCAGTCAATCAGCCCCAGCATTTT,CASSLGAVNQPQHF
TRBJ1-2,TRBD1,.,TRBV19,TGTGCCAGTGGTAAAACAGGGGGGCCCCGCTATGGCTACACCTTC,CASGKTGGPRYGYTF
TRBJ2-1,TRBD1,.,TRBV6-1,TGTGCCAGCAGTGAAGGCTGGACAGGGTTGCGTGAGCAGTTCTTC,CASSEGWTGLREQFF
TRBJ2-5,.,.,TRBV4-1,TGCGCCAGCAGCCAAGCCCCCAGAGGACGACGATGGGAGACCCAGTACTTC,CASSQAPRGRRWETQYF
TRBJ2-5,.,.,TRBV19,TGTGCCAGTAGTTCCGGGACGGACCAAGAGACCCAGTACTTC,CASSSGTDQETQYF
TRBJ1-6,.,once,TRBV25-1,TGTGCCAGCAGCACTTCGGGGCTATATAATTCACCCCTCCACTTT,CASSTSGLYNSPLHF
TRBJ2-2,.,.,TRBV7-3,TGTGCCAGCAGCTTAGCGGGCGGGGAGCTGTTTTTT,CASSLAGGELFF
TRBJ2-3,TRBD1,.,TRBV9,TGTGCCAGCAGCGCGGACAGGGGAGCAGATACGCAGTATTTT,CASSADRGADTQYF
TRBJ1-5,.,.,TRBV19,TGTGCCAGTACCGAGGGGGGGGGCCGGAGCAATCAGCCCCAGCATTTT,CASTEGGGRSNQPQHF
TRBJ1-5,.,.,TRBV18,TGTGCCAGCTCGCCATCGGGGGGCGGGCAAAATCAGCCCCAGCATTTT,CASSPSGGGQNQPQHF
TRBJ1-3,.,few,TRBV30,TGTGCCTGGAGCGTCTCGGACAGTGGAAACACCATATATTTT,CAWSVSDSGNTIYF
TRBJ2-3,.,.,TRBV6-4,TGTGCCAGCAGTGACTCGGGTGGGGCAGGGGCCACAGATACGCAGTATTTT,CASSDSGGAGATDTQYF
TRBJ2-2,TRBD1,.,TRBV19,TGTGCCAGTAGTAAAATCGGGACAGGGACCGGGGAGCTGTTTTTT,CASSKIGTGTGELFF
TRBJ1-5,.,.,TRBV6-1,TGTGCCAGCAGTGAAAGTGGGGCAGGTACCCCATATAGCAATCAGCCCCAGCATTTT,CASSESGAGTPYSNQPQHF
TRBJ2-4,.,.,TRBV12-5,TGTGCTAGTGGTATTACAGGGATAGCCAAAAACATTCAGTACTTC,CASGITGIAKNIQYF
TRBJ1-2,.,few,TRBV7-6,TGTGCCAGCAGCCTTGGAACTAACTATGGCTACACCTTC,CASSLGTNYGYTF
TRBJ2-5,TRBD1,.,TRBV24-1,TGTGCCACCAGTGATCTGGGGACAGGGGGGATGGCCCAGTACTTC,CATSDLGTGGMAQYF
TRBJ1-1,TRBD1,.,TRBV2,TGTGCCAGCAGAAGACAGGGGGCGTGGACTGAAGCTTTCTTT,CASRRQGAWTEAFF
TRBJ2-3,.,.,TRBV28,TGTGCCAGCAGCCTACGCACAGTCGGCGATACGCAGTATTTT,CASSLRTVGDTQYF